Shown below are 5 T cell receptor beta chains from a single sample sequenced in a study of T and B cells in COVID-19 patients. Each TRB amplification used roughly 220-550 ng of genomic DNA from blood. Multiplex PCR with BIOMED2 TRB-A/B primer pools amplified TRB rearrangements. TCRdb fed the multiplex PCR reads into MiXCR, producing one record per CDR3 protein. Counted here are 15,000 or so distinct CDR3 sequences, about a quarter occurring once; the ten biggest clones make up under 4%. Sequencing used blood. Receptors were obtained from a human donor who had recovered from COVID-19.

The chain uses TRBV6-1 and TRBJ1-3; possibly TRBD1 for D (5 bases). CDR3 length: 15 amino acids. Per germline, CDR1 MNHNS and CDR2 SASEGT. V lost 3 bases, J lost 2 bases, and 11 bases lay in between. CDR3 protein: CASSEGGTAGNTIYF. CDR3 nucleotide sequence: TGTGCCAGCAGTGAGGGGGGGACGGCTGGAAACACCATATATTTT.

There are a few counts of this clonotype. The chain uses TRBV4-2 and TRBJ2-7; TRBD1 might be the D (5 bases). V lost 5 bases to trimming and J lost 3 bases, with 14 bases between them. This CDR3 is 14 amino acids long. Germline V lookup: CDR1 LGHNA, CDR2 YNFKEQ. In DNA form, the CDR3 reads TGTGCCAGCAGCTATAGAATGCAGGGCTACGAGCAGTACTTC. As protein: CASSYRMQGYEQYF.

This clonotype was recorded only once. The V call is TRBV7-4, the J call TRBJ2-7; maybe TRBD1 (6 bases). Germline CDR1 is SGHVT and CDR2 is SQSDAQ. The CDR3 totals 14 residues. Deletions cut 3 bases from V and 3 bases from J, with 12 bases between. The CDR3 DNA reads as TGTGCCAGCAGCTTGACGACAGGTGTCTACGAGCAGTACTTC. Protein product: CASSLTTGVYEQYF.

The chain uses TRBV6-6 and TRBJ2-3; 11 bases fit TRBD2. The CDR3 runs 19 residues. Germline trimming cut 4 bases from V and 4 bases from J; bases unmatched to any gene: 16. The germline gives CDR1 MNHNY, CDR2 SVGAGI (reference sequence). The chain's CDR3 is CASSSRPGLAAGGPDTQYF. The CDR3 DNA is TGTGCCAGCAGTTCTCGACCGGGACTAGCGGCCGGAGGTCCAGATACGCAGTATTTT.

This clonotype ranks as medium-sized. The rearrangement links TRBV15 to TRBJ2-2; D possibly matches TRBD1 or TRBD2 (5 bases each). V lost 5 bases, J lost 3 bases, and 16 bases lay in between. This CDR3 comprises 16 residues. The V gene's germline CDR1 is LNHNV and CDR2 YYDKDF (reference sequence). In nucleotides, the CDR3 is TGTGCCACCAGCTCTCACTCCGGGACCGACACCGGGGAGCTGTTTTTT. This encodes CATSSHSGTDTGELFF.